The 20 T cell receptor beta chains listed next were all sequenced from one sample in a study of response to subunit inactivated influenza vaccine. From the RT-PCR reads, TCRdb called clonotypes with MiXCR, one entry per CDR3 protein. Among more than 400,000 distinct CDR3 sequences listed, approximately 7.3% were seen once. The sequencing here drew on PBMCs from blood, taken around 25 months after vaccination. The source is a man aged 45 to 70 who received an inactivated influenza vaccine.

The table lists this clonotype with a few counts. This sequence joins TRBV9 and TRBJ2-7, with 10 positions matching TRBD1. The CDR3 is made up of 13 amino acids. The V and J ends lost 3 bases and 7 bases, in that order; junction bases with no gene match: 4. Germline CDR1 SGDLS, CDR2 YYNGEE. CDR3 DNA: TGTGCCAGCAGCGGACAGGGGGCTCGGGAGCAGTACTTC. It translates to CASSGQGAREQYF. Together with reference TRBV9 and TRBJ2-7, the CDR3 gives the full variable domain: DSGVTQTPKHLITATGQRVTLRCSPRSGDLSVYWYQQSLDQGLQFLIQYYNGEERAKGNILERFSAQQFPDLHSELNLSSLELGDSALYFCASSGQGAREQYFGPGTRLTVT.

The V call is TRBV20-1, the J call TRBJ2-4; 8 nucleotides line up with TRBD2. Trimming cost V 0 bases and J 6 bases; bases outside gene matches: 4. The germline V gene has CDR1 DFQATT and CDR2 SNEGSKA (reference sequence). The CDR3 has 14 amino acids. The DNA of the CDR3 is TGCAGTGCTAGAGAAGGTACTAGCGGAAACATTCAGTACTTC. Residues: CSAREGTSGNIQYF.

This clonotype was recorded a few times. The gene calls are TRBV20-1 and TRBJ2-1; 10 bases are a match to TRBD2. This CDR3 is 15 amino acids long. Germline V gene data show CDR1 as DFQATT and CDR2 as SNEGSKA (reference sequence). Unmatched junction bases numbered 9, after V lost 1 base and J lost 9 bases. CDR3 in DNA: TGCAGTGCTAGAGCTCTAGCGGGAGAGGGCGTTGAGCAGTTCTTC. The encoded protein is CSARALAGEGVEQFF.

This rearrangement joins TRBV20-1 to TRBJ2-7, with TRBD1 matching over 8 bases. Per the germline V gene, CDR1 is DFQATT and CDR2 is SNEGSKA (reference sequence). The trim removed 2 bases at V and 0 bases at J, leaving 12 bases unmatched. This CDR3 has 17 residues. The CDR3 spells CSARPSGQGAFSYEQYF. The CDR3 region has the DNA TGCAGTGCTAGACCCTCGGGGCAGGGGGCCTTCTCCTACGAGCAGTACTTC.

Ten or more counts support this clonotype. J is TRBJ2-3 and V is TRBV3-1; no definite D call. V was pared by 6 bases and J by 1 base, with 14 bases between. Germline V lookup: CDR1 LGHDT, CDR2 YNNKEL (reference sequence). This CDR3 has 15 residues. The CDR3 bases are TGTGCCAGCAGGGCCCATTCATGGGGCACAGATACGCAGTATTTT. It is translated as CASRAHSWGTDTQYF.

This clonotype was seen a few times. V is TRBV28 and J is TRBJ2-6, with a possible D match to TRBD1 (5 bases). CDR1 MDHEN and CDR2 SYDVKM come from the germline V gene. The CDR3 runs to 14 residues. Trimming left V 3 bases short and J 4 bases short, with 7 bases between. CDR3 in DNA: TGTGCCAGCAGTTTCCCAGGGGGGGCCAACGTCCTGACTTTC. Amino acid sequence: CASSFPGGANVLTF. Filled out from reference TRBV28 and TRBJ2-6, the complete variable domain reads DVKVTQSSRYLVKRTGEKVFLECVQDMDHENMFWYRQDPGLGLRLIYFSYDVKMKEKGDIPEGYSVSREKKERFSLILESASTNQTSMYLCASSFPGGANVLTFGAGSRLTVL.

V gene TRBV4-3 combines with J gene TRBJ2-2; 10 bases fit TRBD1. This CDR3 spans 17 amino acids. Trimming at V came to 1 base and at J to 5 bases, leaving 7 bases not matched to a gene. Germline V gives CDR1 LGHNA, CDR2 YSLEER. DNA for the CDR3: TGCGCCAGCAGCCAAGCGACGGGACAGGGGAAAACCGGGGAGCTGTTTTTT. It specifies CASSQATGQGKTGELFF.

This clonotype has more than one count but fewer than ten. The chain couples TRBV6-2 or TRBV6-3 to TRBJ1-1; TRBD1 aligns across 10 bases. Germline CDR1 MNHEY, CDR2 SVGEGT. The V segment lost 9 bases and the J segment 0 bases; nucleotides outside the gene matches: 7. This CDR3 contains 15 residues. The CDR3 spells CASDRGPQMNTEAFF. As DNA, the CDR3 is TGTGCCAGTGACAGGGGGCCTCAGATGAACACTGAAGCTTTCTTT.

This clonotype was seen repeatedly, ten times or more. The chain uses TRBV29-1 and TRBJ2-3; the match to TRBD2 covers 9 bases. V trimming: 6 bases; J trimming: 2 bases; junction bases outside the gene matches: 3. This CDR3 has 13 residues. Germline V gene sequence: CDR1 SQVTM, CDR2 ANQGSEA. DNA of the CDR3: TGCAGCGTGATAGCGGGGGTCACAGATACGCAGTATTTT. It translates to CSVIAGVTDTQYF.

The sample holds a few counts of this clonotype. The rearrangement joins TRBV29-1 to TRBJ2-3, with 8 bases identical to TRBD2. Trimming cost V 3 bases and J 6 bases; bases outside gene matches: 11. The CDR3 has 15 residues. In germline, CDR1 is SQVTM, CDR2 ANQGSEA. The CDR3 nucleotides read TGCAGCGTTGAGTCGGGGCGGGAGGTCGAGGATACGCAGTATTTT. Protein product: CSVESGREVEDTQYF.

This clonotype was counted only a few times. The gene calls are TRBV6-5 and TRBJ1-3; no clear D gene. The CDR3 is 13 amino acids. Germline V lookup: CDR1 MNHEY, CDR2 SVGAGI. V lost 0 bases and J 4 bases, leaving 4 bases between the germline ends. CDR3 nucleotide sequence: TGTGCCAGCAGTTACTCTAGAGGAAACACCATATATTTT. Encoded protein: CASSYSRGNTIYF.

CDR3 bases: TGTGCCAGCAGCGTAGGGTGGGGGGATGGTGGCTACACCTTC. Amino acids: CASSVGWGDGGYTF. The chain has TRBV9 and TRBJ1-2, with D perhaps matching TRBD1 (5 bases). V was shortened by 0 bases and J by 7 bases, with 13 bases between the two germline ends. Germline values: CDR1 SGDLS, CDR2 YYNGEE. The CDR3 has 14 residues.

This clonotype showed up many times. The CDR3 DNA follows: TGTGCCAGCCGGACAGGAGGAATCATGAACACTGAAGCTTTCTTT. As protein: CASRTGGIMNTEAFF. The genes are TRBV6-1 and TRBJ1-1; 7 bases map to TRBD1. This CDR3 has 15 residues. Germline loops: CDR1 MNHNS, CDR2 SASEGT. J lost 0 bases, V lost 8 bases, and 9 bases had no gene match.

In its sample, this clonotype was seen a few times. The chain combines TRBV20-1 with TRBJ1-4; possibly TRBD1 for D (6 bases). Trimming stripped 0 bases from V and 7 bases from J, with 12 bases between. This CDR3 has 14 amino acids. Germline CDR1 reads DFQATT; CDR2 reads SNEGSKA (reference sequence). Here the CDR3 DNA reads TGCAGTGCTAGAGACAGGGGTTTAGGTGAAAAACTGTTTTTT. Protein: CSARDRGLGEKLFF.

This chain links TRBV7-2 with TRBJ2-3; TRBD2 is a possible D gene (6 bases). Trimming cost V 3 bases and J 4 bases, with 20 bases left between them. CDR1 and CDR2 from the germline V gene are SGHTA and FQGNSA. The CDR3 is 17 residues long. CDR3 loop: CASSFFGGTGRADTQYF. The CDR3 region has the DNA TGTGCCAGCAGCTTTTTTGGCGGGACTGGTAGGGCAGATACGCAGTATTTT.

This sequence joins TRBV11-2 and TRBJ1-2, with a weak D call TRBD1 (6 bases). This CDR3 is built from 16 residues. Trimming stripped 6 bases from V and 0 bases from J, with 17 bases between. CDR1 is SGHAT and CDR2 is FQNNGV in the germline V gene. CDR3 region: CASSLSAGASNYGYTF. Here the CDR3 DNA reads TGTGCCAGCAGTTTATCAGCGGGGGCCTCTAACTATGGCTACACCTTC. The full variable domain, in which reference TRBV11-2 and TRBJ1-2 provide the parts outside the CDR3, is EAGVAQSPRYKIIEKRQSVAFWCNPISGHATLYWYQQILGQGPKLLIQFQNNGVVDDSQLPKDRFSAERLKGVDSTLKIQPAKLEDSAVYLCASSLSAGASNYGYTFGSGTRLTVV.

This clonotype was detected a few times. V usage is TRBV9 and J usage is TRBJ1-2; 9 bases are a match to TRBD1. V trimming: 3 bases; J trimming: 8 bases; junction bases outside the gene matches: 5. The CDR3 extends over 13 amino acids. Germline loops: CDR1 SGDLS, CDR2 YYNGEE. The CDR3 nucleotides are TGTGCCAGCAGCGGGGGACAGGGAAAAGGCTACACCTTC. The encoded protein is CASSGGQGKGYTF.

At least ten counts were recorded for this clonotype. The chain employs TRBV9 and TRBJ2-3, with D maybe TRBD1 (6 bases). Trimming removed 6 bases from V and 1 base from J, with 6 bases in between. Germline V gene sequence: CDR1 SGDLS, CDR2 YYNGEE. This CDR3 contains 12 residues. In nucleotides, the CDR3 is TGTGCCAGCAAGGGGGGCACAGATACGCAGTATTTT. It yields the protein CASKGGTDTQYF.

This clonotype was counted a few times. The chain carries TRBV19 and TRBJ2-2; 11 bases align to TRBD1. The CDR3 has 15 amino acids. J lost 4 bases, V lost 7 bases, and 5 bases had no gene match. Germline V CDR1 and CDR2: LNHDA, SQIVND (reference sequence). As DNA, the CDR3 is TGTGCCAGTATGAGGGGGACAGGGGGCACCGGGGAGCTGTTTTTT. Protein: CASMRGTGGTGELFF.

The V and J genes are TRBV21-1 and TRBJ1-5. TRBV21-1 is a listed pseudogene. This CDR3 is 17 amino acids long. The CDR3 protein is CASSKNMAPYSNQPQHF. Here the CDR3 DNA reads TGTGCCAGCAGCAAAAATATGGCACCGTATAGCAATCAGCCCCAGCATTTT.